The T cell receptor (beta chain) described here comes from a study of graft-versus-host responses after intestinal transplantation. Study-level findings and limits: High graft-versus-host to host-versus-graft clonal ratios were found in allografts of patients who had graft-donor T cell macrochimerism. Maximum circulating GvH clone levels tracked with early post-transplant HvG decreases.

A note on this clone: Its antigen remains unidentified.

CDR1 is SGHRS and CDR2 is YFSETQ in the germline V gene. This CDR3 is 13 amino acids long. Trimming pared 5 bases from V and 5 bases from J, leaving 13 bases between. TCRdb's copy holds only in-frame clones and misses some; the assay was immunoSEQ multiplex PCR. The sample shows 85,000 to 100,000 clones, 85% to 95% of them seen only once. The chain uses TRBV5-1 and TRBJ1-1, with unresolved D. This TCR came from a human donor who was the organ donor for an intestinal transplant. The source material was unstimulated CD4+ T cells sorted from spleen or lymph node cells, sampled before transplant. The CDR3 nucleotides are TGCGCCAGCAGTATTGCCTTTCAGACTGAAGCTTTCTTT. It is translated as CASSIAFQTEAFF.